The clone carrying this T cell receptor (beta chain) turned up a few times. Produced via immunoSEQ multiplex PCR; TCRdb's table is partial and in-frame only. The table includes around 170,000 clones, about four fifths detected once. These data come from a study of blood T cell repertoires in COVID-19. Turning to the study itself: The origin of the acute and convalescent COVID-19 samples was the United States, Italy and Spain. From T cells, B-cell-depleted T cells, or PBMCs came the material, which was cDNA or gDNA.

The CDR3 has 13 amino acids. V was shortened by 1 base and J by 5 bases, with 6 bases between the two germline ends. Germline-derived CDR1 and CDR2 are MNHNS and SASEGT. This TCR was recovered from an older man with active or convalescent COVID-19. Sequenced: peripheral blood. V usage is TRBV6-1 and J usage is TRBJ1-5; D gene ambiguous. The CDR3 reads CASSEERDQPQHF. The CDR3 nucleotides read TGTGCCAGCAGTGAAGAACGGGATCAGCCCCAGCATTTT.